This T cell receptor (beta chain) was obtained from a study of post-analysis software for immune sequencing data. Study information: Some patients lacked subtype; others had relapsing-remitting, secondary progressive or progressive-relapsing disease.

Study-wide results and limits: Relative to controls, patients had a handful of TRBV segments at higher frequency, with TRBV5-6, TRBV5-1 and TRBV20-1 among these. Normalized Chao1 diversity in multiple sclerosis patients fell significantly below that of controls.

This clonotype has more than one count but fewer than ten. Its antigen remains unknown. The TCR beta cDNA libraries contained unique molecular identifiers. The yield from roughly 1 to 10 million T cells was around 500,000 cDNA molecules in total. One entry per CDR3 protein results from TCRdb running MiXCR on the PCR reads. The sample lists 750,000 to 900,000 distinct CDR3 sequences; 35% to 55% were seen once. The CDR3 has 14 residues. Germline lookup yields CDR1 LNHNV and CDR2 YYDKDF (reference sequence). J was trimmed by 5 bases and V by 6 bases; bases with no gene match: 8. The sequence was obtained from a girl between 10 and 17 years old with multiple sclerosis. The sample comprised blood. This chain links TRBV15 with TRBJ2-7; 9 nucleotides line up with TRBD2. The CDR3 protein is CATSPLGTSNEQYF. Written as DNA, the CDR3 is TGTGCCACCAGTCCCCTCGGGACTAGCAACGAGCAGTACTTC.